This T cell receptor beta chain appears in the sequencing data of a study of CD8+ T cells in alopecia areata. Whole-study findings and limits: With just one nonresponder, it is still uncertain whether baseline CD8+ expansion relates to response.

V shed 8 bases, J shed 3 bases, and the junction held 8 bases outside the gene matches. The CDR3 sequence is 15 residues long. Germline V gives CDR1 SNHLY, CDR2 FYNNEI. Comment on this clone: Its antigen is still unknown.

Documented treatment: oral pan-JAK inhibitor, 5-10 mg twice daily. Sequencing templates came from extracted RNA that was reverse transcribed into cDNA. Produced via immunoSEQ multiplex PCR; TCRdb's table is partial and in-frame only. The top ten hold 4.2% of the sample, which has 200,000 to 250,000 clones, 50% to 75% seen once. The sample here was CD4+ T cells sorted from blood, taken at week 4, from a patient treated with tofacitinib. The receptor comes from a human donor with alopecia areata. The J gene is TRBJ1-5, the V gene TRBV2; 9 positions match TRBD1. CDR3 protein: CASWKDRGYNQPQHF. In nucleotides, the CDR3 is TGTGCCAGCTGGAAGGACAGGGGATACAATCAGCCCCAGCATTTT.